Each of the 14 T cell receptor beta chains below was sequenced from the same sample in a study of shared T cell receptors in the human thymus. Clones were read by immunoSEQ multiplex PCR, and TCRdb kept only the in-frame ones, dropping some. The data hold some 700,000 clones, with around 87% observed a single time. This same sample was also part of a study on human thymus T cells.

What was sequenced was thymocytes. The receptors originated from a boy under three years old with a congenital heart defect.

The chain joins TRBV29-1 to TRBJ2-7, with 12 nucleotides matching TRBD1. Losses at the gene ends were 8 bases for V and 5 bases for J; bases not matched to a gene: 31. The germline V gene has CDR1 SQVTM and CDR2 ANQGSEA. CDR3 length: 21 residues. The CDR3 nucleotides read TGCAGCACCCCGGGGGGGGGACAGGGGGCAGATGGGAGCGGGAGGGACCACGAGCAGTACTTC. This translates into CSTPGGGQGADGSGRDHEQYF.

The chain combines TRBV27 with TRBJ2-1; 14 nucleotides match TRBD2. Germline values: CDR1 MNHEY, CDR2 SMNVEV (reference sequence). The trim removed 5 bases at V and 9 bases at J, leaving 6 bases unmatched. The CDR3 runs 15 residues. DNA for the CDR3: TGTGCCAGCAGTCCCGGGACTAGCGGGAGAGGTGAGCAGTTCTTC. Encoded protein: CASSPGTSGRGEQFF.

The genes are TRBV11-3 and TRBJ2-1; a possible D gene is TRBD2 (6 bases). The V and J ends lost 5 bases and 0 bases respectively, with 17 bases between them. The CDR3 consists of 17 residues. Germline lookup yields CDR1 SGHNT and CDR2 YENEEA. Here the CDR3 DNA reads TGTGCCAGCAGCCCAGGCCTAGCGTGGAGCTCCTACAATGAGCAGTTCTTC. Translation gives CASSPGLAWSSYNEQFF.

V gene TRBV27 combines with J gene TRBJ2-5; TRBD2 matches at 13 bases. The germline CDR1 and CDR2 sequences are MNHEY and SMNVEV (reference sequence). J lost 2 bases, V lost 3 bases, and 9 bases had no gene match. This CDR3 is 18 amino acids long. The CDR3 reads CASSFETSGRKVQETQYF. The CDR3, as DNA: TGTGCCAGCAGTTTTGAGACTAGCGGGAGGAAGGTGCAAGAGACCCAGTACTTC.

The rearrangement joins TRBV28 to TRBJ1-5; 7 positions agree with TRBD1. The CDR3 is made up of 16 amino acids. The V gene's germline CDR1 is MDHEN and CDR2 SYDVKM. V shed 6 bases, J shed 2 bases, and the junction held 10 bases outside the gene matches. This CDR3 reads CASRQRLQGGNQPQHF. CDR3 DNA sequence: TGTGCCAGCAGGCAACGCCTCCAGGGGGGCAATCAGCCCCAGCATTTT.

The chain combines TRBV11-3 with TRBJ2-7, with 8 bases fitting TRBD1. Per the germline V gene, CDR1 is SGHNT and CDR2 is YENEEA. The CDR3 extends over 17 amino acids. V lost 0 bases to trimming and J lost 0 bases; unmatched junction nucleotides: 7. The CDR3 loop reads CASSLDRWTGSSYEQYF. CDR3 DNA sequence: TGTGCCAGCAGCTTAGATCGTTGGACAGGGAGCTCCTACGAGCAGTACTTC.

The rearrangement uses TRBV7-9 and TRBJ1-5; possible D gene TRBD1, 6 bases. The germline V gene has CDR1 SEHNR and CDR2 FQNEAQ (reference sequence). The CDR3 has 18 residues. Trimming stripped 4 bases from V and 3 bases from J, with 22 bases between. The CDR3 reads CASSSHNRVTPNNQPQHF. In nucleotides, the CDR3 is TGTGCCAGCAGCTCGCACAACAGGGTGACGCCGAACAATCAGCCCCAGCATTTT.

V is TRBV6-5 and J is TRBJ2-1, with D perhaps matching TRBD2 (6 bases). Germline V lookup: CDR1 MNHEY, CDR2 SVGAGI. The CDR3 runs to 14 residues. Trimming pared 5 bases from V and 4 bases from J, leaving 12 bases between. The CDR3 reads CASSDRDLYNEQFF. Here the CDR3 DNA reads TGTGCCAGCAGTGACCGGGACTTGTACAATGAGCAGTTCTTC.

The rearrangement uses TRBV4-1 and TRBJ2-7; 10 nucleotides align to TRBD1. The V and J ends lost 6 bases and 7 bases, in that order; junction bases with no gene match: 9. This CDR3 spans 14 amino acids. Germline CDR1 is MGHRA and CDR2 is YSYEKL. CDR3 nucleotide sequence: TGCGCCAGCAGGCCCGGGACAGGGGTTGGAGAGCAGTACTTC. It translates to CASRPGTGVGEQYF.

The genes are TRBV9 and TRBJ1-3; 11 bases are shared with TRBD1. Trimming removed 4 bases from V and 4 bases from J; junction bases left unmatched: 7. The CDR3 has 16 amino acids. Per the germline V gene, CDR1 is SGDLS and CDR2 is YYNGEE. As DNA, the CDR3 is TGTGCCAGCAGCCCACGAGGGACAGGGGGAGGAAACACCATATATTTT. It codes for CASSPRGTGGGNTIYF.

This chain uses TRBV5-1 with TRBJ2-3; the match to TRBD2 covers 12 bases. The CDR3 length is 20 residues. Trimming at V came to 3 bases and at J to 0 bases, leaving 14 bases not matched to a gene. Germline CDR1 SGHRS, CDR2 YFSETQ. The CDR3 nucleotides are TGCGCCAGCAGCTCAGAACTGACTAGCGGGAGATCGGATAGCACAGATACGCAGTATTTT. It codes for CASSSELTSGRSDSTDTQYF.

The J gene is TRBJ1-2, the V gene TRBV4-3, with D maybe TRBD1 (6 bases). Deletions cut 4 bases from V and 3 bases from J, with 24 bases between. This CDR3 spans 18 amino acids. Germline loops: CDR1 LGHNA, CDR2 YSLEER. The CDR3 bases are TGCGCCAGCAGCCTGGGGGGGGGTGAACAGGGAGGCTACTATGGCTACACCTTC. Residues: CASSLGGGEQGGYYGYTF.

The V and J genes are TRBV4-1 and TRBJ2-1, with 7 bases matching TRBD2. This CDR3 has 17 amino acids. Germline loops: CDR1 MGHRA, CDR2 YSYEKL. Unmatched junction bases numbered 10, after V lost 1 base and J lost 4 bases. The CDR3, as DNA: TGCGCCAGCAGCCAAGCGGCAGGCGGAGCGGGATACAATGAGCAGTTCTTC. Translation gives CASSQAAGGAGYNEQFF.

The CDR3 DNA is TGCGCCAGCAGCCATCGGGCAGGGGCCTACAATGAGCAGTTCTTC. Its protein product is CASSHRAGAYNEQFF. The rearrangement links TRBV4-3 to TRBJ2-1, with D perhaps matching TRBD1 (6 bases). V was clipped by 3 bases and J by 2 bases, with 11 bases between them. The germline V gene encodes CDR1 LGHNA and CDR2 YSLEER. The CDR3 totals 15 residues.